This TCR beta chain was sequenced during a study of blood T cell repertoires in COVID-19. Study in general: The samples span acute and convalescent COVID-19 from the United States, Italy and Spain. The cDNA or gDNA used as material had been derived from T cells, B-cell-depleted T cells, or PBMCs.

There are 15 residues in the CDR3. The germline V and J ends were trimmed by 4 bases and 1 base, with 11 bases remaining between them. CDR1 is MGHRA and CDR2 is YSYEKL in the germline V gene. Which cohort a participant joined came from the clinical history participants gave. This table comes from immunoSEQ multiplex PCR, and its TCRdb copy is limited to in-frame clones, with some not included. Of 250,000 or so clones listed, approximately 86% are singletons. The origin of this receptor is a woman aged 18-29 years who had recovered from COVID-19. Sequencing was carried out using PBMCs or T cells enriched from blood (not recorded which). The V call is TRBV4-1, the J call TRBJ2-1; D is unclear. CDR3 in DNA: TGCGCCAGCAGCCTTTATATGGCTTCCTACAATGAGCAGTTCTTC. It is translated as CASSLYMASYNEQFF.